One sample yielded the 18 T cell receptor beta chains listed below, sequenced in a study of cytomegalovirus exposure and HLA in healthy donors. Primers: 60 Vbeta forward and 13 Jbeta reverse. Assay used: immunoSEQ multiplex PCR; TCRdb lists only in-frame clones, some missing. The repertoire holds about 150,000 clones, with 65% to 80% as singletons. Sequencing was done on a sample of PBMCs. The origin of the receptors is a male donor in good health and CMV-seronegative.

This clone appeared a single time. Other DNA sequences in the same sample also yield this CDR3. V gene TRBV10-3 combines with J gene TRBJ2-7, with D possibly being TRBD1 (7 bases). CDR1 is ENHRY and CDR2 is SYGVKD in the germline V gene. CDR3 length: 15 amino acids. V was pared by 0 bases and J by 4 bases, with 13 bases between. The CDR3 sequence: CAISESGGQTYEQYF. CDR3 sequence (DNA): TGTGCCATCAGTGAGTCGGGGGGACAGACTTACGAGCAGTACTTC.

The rearrangement joins TRBV5-4 to TRBJ1-4; D may be TRBD1 (6 bases). The CDR3 loop spans 14 amino acids. The V gene's germline CDR1 is SGHNT and CDR2 YYREEE (reference sequence). Trimming shortened V by 4 bases and J by 3 bases, and 10 bases separated the two germline ends. The DNA for the CDR3 is TGTGCCAGCAGCATAGGGGGTTCTAATGAAAAACTGTTTTTT. Protein sequence: CASSIGGSNEKLFF.

The chain is built from TRBV7-9 and TRBJ1-3; possible D gene TRBD1, 6 bases. CDR1 and CDR2 (germline): SEHNR, FQNEAQ (reference sequence). This CDR3 is 13 amino acids long. CDR3 protein: CAWRGASGNTIYF. CDR3 nucleotides: TGTGCTTGGCGGGGGGCTTCTGGAAACACCATATATTTT.

The CDR3 protein is CASSRRQGFNEQFF. In nucleotides, the CDR3 is TGTGCCAGCAGCCGACGACAGGGCTTCAATGAGCAGTTCTTC. The rearrangement joins TRBV7-2 to TRBJ2-1, with 7 positions matching TRBD1. Trimming removed 5 bases from V and 6 bases from J; junction bases left unmatched: 7. CDR1 and CDR2 (germline): SGHTA, FQGNSA. The CDR3 is made up of 14 amino acids.

The chain carries TRBV5-6 and TRBJ2-3; TRBD1 matches 7 bases. V shed 3 bases, J shed 2 bases, and the junction held 3 bases outside the gene matches. CDR1 SGHDT and CDR2 YYEEEE come from the germline V gene. CDR3 size: 14 residues. CDR3 coding DNA: TGTGCCAGCAGCTCGGGGACAGCCACAGATACGCAGTATTTT. Translated: CASSSGTATDTQYF.

DNA for the CDR3: TGTGCCAGCAGTCTAGACAGGGAAAGGGTTTCGGGCTCCTACGAGCAGTACTTC. Protein: CASSLDRERVSGSYEQYF. The rearrangement joins TRBV28 to TRBJ2-7, with 7 nucleotides matching TRBD1. The germline CDR1 and CDR2 sequences are MDHEN and SYDVKM. The trim removed 5 bases at V and 0 bases at J, leaving 16 bases unmatched. This CDR3 comprises 18 residues.

The V call is TRBV27, the J call TRBJ1-5, with TRBD1 as a possible D gene (5 bases). This CDR3 has 14 amino acids. The V and J ends lost 5 bases and 0 bases respectively, with 8 bases between them. The germline V gene has CDR1 MNHEY and CDR2 SMNVEV (reference sequence). This CDR3 reads CASSRGYSNQPQHF. The CDR3 DNA is TGTGCCAGCAGTAGGGGTTATAGCAATCAGCCCCAGCATTTT.

The V gene is TRBV4-3, the J gene TRBJ1-1; TRBD1 is a possible D gene (6 bases). Trimming shortened V by 3 bases and J by 6 bases, and 20 bases separated the two germline ends. The CDR3 spans 16 residues. Germline loops: CDR1 LGHNA, CDR2 YSLEER. The CDR3 DNA reads TGCGCCAGCAGCCAGTCCTGGGGGGGGCCCGCCCCTGAAGCTTTCTTT. Encoded protein: CASSQSWGGPAPEAFF.

The V call is TRBV11-1, the J call TRBJ1-2, with D perhaps matching TRBD1 (5 bases). The CDR3 extends over 15 amino acids. The germline gives CDR1 SGHAT, CDR2 FQDESV (reference sequence). V was clipped by 4 bases and J by 2 bases, with 14 bases between them. CDR3 bases: TGTGCCAGCAGCTCGGAGGGCAGGGCGAACTATGGCTACACCTTC. It is translated as CASSSEGRANYGYTF.

The CDR3 region is CASRLRGGGTEAFF. CDR3 sequence (DNA): TGTGCCAGCAGACTTAGAGGGGGGGGCACTGAAGCTTTCTTT. The J gene is TRBJ1-1, the V gene TRBV11-1; D perhaps matches TRBD1 (6 bases). This CDR3 has 14 amino acids. Germline CDR1 SGHAT, CDR2 FQDESV (reference sequence). V was clipped by 6 bases and J by 4 bases, with 15 bases between them.

As regards this clone: The sample has other DNA sequences that encode this CDR3 too. This sequence joins TRBV9 and TRBJ2-7; the D gene is possibly TRBD2 (6 bases). CDR1 is SGDLS, CDR2 YYNGEE, per germline. V lost 2 bases and J 4 bases, leaving 10 bases between the germline ends. There are 13 residues in the CDR3. CDR3 region: CASSVGTSYEQYF. CDR3 sequence (DNA): TGTGCCAGCAGCGTCGGGACTTCGTACGAGCAGTACTTC.

J is TRBJ2-1 and V is TRBV9; 11 bases align to TRBD2. Germline V CDR1 and CDR2: SGDLS, YYNGEE. Losses at the gene ends were 4 bases for V and 2 bases for J; bases not matched to a gene: 11. The CDR3 covers 18 residues. The CDR3 nucleotides read TGTGCCAGCAGCACATCCGGGACTAGCGGACCTACCTACAATGAGCAGTTCTTC. Translation: CASSTSGTSGPTYNEQFF.

This chain connects TRBV25-1 to TRBJ2-6, with 8 bases fitting TRBD2. CDR3 length: 18 amino acids. Germline assignment: CDR1 MGHDK and CDR2 SYGVNS. Trimming at V came to 1 base and at J to 0 bases, leaving 5 bases not matched to a gene. The CDR3 loop reads CASSEWGGRSSGANVLTF. The CDR3 bases are TGTGCCAGCAGTGAATGGGGCGGGAGGAGCTCTGGGGCCAACGTCCTGACTTTC.

This clone showed up just a few times. This chain connects TRBV6-4 to TRBJ2-7; TRBD1 aligns across 8 bases. Germline CDR1 is MRHNA and CDR2 is SNTAGT. Losses at the gene ends were 5 bases for V and 4 bases for J; bases not matched to a gene: 7. The CDR3 totals 14 residues. This CDR3 is CASSQQGARYEQYF. CDR3 in DNA: TGTGCCAGCAGTCAGCAGGGGGCGCGGTACGAGCAGTACTTC.

V gene TRBV9 combines with J gene TRBJ2-6; D might be TRBD1 (6 bases). V lost 2 bases, J lost 2 bases, and 8 bases lay in between. This CDR3 region has 15 residues. CDR1 SGDLS and CDR2 YYNGEE come from the germline V gene. The CDR3 sequence: CASSVYRAGANVLTF. For the CDR3, the DNA is TGTGCCAGCAGCGTGTACAGGGCTGGGGCCAACGTCCTGACTTTC.

V and J are TRBV7-2 and TRBJ1-1, with 9 bases aligning to TRBD1. Germline CDR1 reads SGHTA; CDR2 reads FQGNSA. CDR3 size: 15 residues. V was pared by 3 bases and J by 1 base, with 3 bases of the junction left unmatched. The CDR3 DNA is TGTGCCAGCAGCTTTAAGGACAGGGGGAACACTGAAGCTTTCTTT. Residues: CASSFKDRGNTEAFF. Full variable domain (outside the CDR3, taken from reference TRBV7-2 and TRBJ1-1): GAGVSQSPSNKVTEKGKDVELRCDPISGHTALYWYRQSLGQGLEFLIYFQGNSAPDKSGLPSDRFSAERTGGSVSTLTIQRTQQEDSAVYLCASSFKDRGNTEAFFGQGTRLTVV.

This chain uses TRBV6-1 with TRBJ1-2; D is ambiguous. V lost 1 base and J 4 bases, leaving 13 bases between the germline ends. The CDR3 is made up of 15 amino acids. The V gene's germline CDR1 is MNHNS and CDR2 SASEGT. CDR3 DNA: TGTGCCAGCAGTGAAGTGGCAGGTGGTGGCTATGGCTACACCTTC. Its protein product is CASSEVAGGGYGYTF.

V gene TRBV27 combines with J gene TRBJ2-1; tentative D call: TRBD1 (5 bases). Germline assignment: CDR1 MNHEY and CDR2 SMNVEV (reference sequence). This CDR3 has 14 residues. With 3 bases removed from V and 1 base from J, the gap between germline ends came to 7 bases. This CDR3 is CASSFRGSYNEQFF. CDR3 coding DNA: TGTGCCAGCAGTTTTAGGGGTTCCTACAATGAGCAGTTCTTC.